The source of this T cell receptor (beta chain) is a study of blood T cell repertoires in COVID-19. Profiling relied on immunoSEQ multiplex PCR, and the TCRdb table lists in-frame clones only, not all of them. The table shows some 50,000 clones, with 90% occurring only once. CDR3 size: 15 residues. CDR1 and CDR2 (germline): SQVTM, ANQGSEA. Trimming removed 4 bases from V and 4 bases from J; junction bases left unmatched: 9. This TCR came from a man aged 40-49 years with acute or convalescent COVID-19. Sequencing used peripheral blood. V gene TRBV29-1 combines with J gene TRBJ2-3; 9 nucleotides match TRBD2. CDR3 coding DNA: TGCAGCGTTGGAAGGCTAGCGGGACGGGCAGATACGCAGTATTTT. Its translation: CSVGRLAGRADTQYF.